Following are 14 T cell receptor beta chains from one sample sequenced in a study of Ad26.COV2.S vaccination and SARS-CoV-2 variants. Treatment meaning: some 20 received Ad26.COV2.S at low or high dose, single or two shots; five or six received placebo; per-sample allocation not given. Sampling happened 63 days after the first vaccine or placebo injection. Profiling relied on immunoSEQ multiplex PCR, and the TCRdb table lists in-frame clones only, not all of them. The sample has about 680,000 clones, 89% seen once. Sequencing used peripheral blood, obtained in a trial of Ad26.COV2.S vaccine versus placebo. The source is a person aged 18-60 years who received the Ad26.COV2.S COVID-19 vaccine or a placebo.

DNA of the CDR3: TGTGCCAGCAGCCTGAACACAGGGGGGGCTGAAGCTTTCTTT. It yields the protein CASSLNTGGAEAFF. The rearrangement uses TRBV7-8 and TRBJ1-1, with 8 positions matching TRBD1. V gave up 5 bases and J gave up 6 bases; unmatched junction bases: 8. The length of the CDR3 is 14 residues. The germline V gene has CDR1 SGHVS and CDR2 FQNEAQ.

The chain carries TRBV11-2 and TRBJ1-6; 8 nucleotides line up with TRBD1. The CDR3 covers 16 residues. The junction had 16 bases not matched to a gene; V was cut back by 5 bases and J by 13 bases. Looked up from germline, CDR1 is SGHAT and CDR2 is FQNNGV. CDR3 in amino acids: CASSLQHSQGEVPLHF. The CDR3 nucleotides read TGTGCCAGCAGCCTACAACACTCACAGGGGGAGGTCCCCCTCCACTTT. The full variable domain, its missing parts supplied by reference TRBV11-2 and TRBJ1-6, is EAGVAQSPRYKIIEKRQSVAFWCNPISGHATLYWYQQILGQGPKLLIQFQNNGVVDDSQLPKDRFSAERLKGVDSTLKIQPAKLEDSAVYLCASSLQHSQGEVPLHFGNGTRLTVT.

CDR3 residues: CASSSSDRGNSGNTIYF. CDR3 DNA: TGCGCCAGCAGTTCGAGCGACAGGGGAAACTCTGGAAACACCATATATTTT. The chain joins TRBV10-1 to TRBJ1-3; 8 bases line up with TRBD1. The germline V gene encodes CDR1 WNHNN and CDR2 SYGVQD (reference sequence). V shed 5 bases and J 0 bases; nucleotides not matched to a gene: 9. CDR3 size: 17 residues.

The chain links TRBV10-1 to TRBJ2-6, with a possible D match to TRBD1 (5 bases). Trimming removed 2 bases from V and 2 bases from J, with 10 bases in between. Germline CDR1 WNHNN, CDR2 SYGVQD (reference sequence). This CDR3 has 16 amino acids. The chain's CDR3 is CASSETSGTGANVLTF. CDR3 DNA: TGCGCCAGCAGTGAGACCTCAGGGACTGGGGCCAACGTCCTGACTTTC.

The V call is TRBV29-1, the J call TRBJ2-2; TRBD1 might be the D (6 bases). V lost 6 bases and J 0 bases, leaving 11 bases between the germline ends. This CDR3 contains 14 residues. Germline lookup yields CDR1 SQVTM and CDR2 ANQGSEA. The CDR3 spells CSVTGQPNTGELFF. In nucleotides, the CDR3 is TGCAGCGTGACCGGACAGCCGAACACCGGGGAGCTGTTTTTT.

The chain recombines TRBV7-2 with TRBJ1-2, with 7 bases matching TRBD1. Looked up from germline, CDR1 is SGHTA and CDR2 is FQGNSA. The CDR3 is 12 amino acids. V was pared by 2 bases and J by 7 bases, with 1 base of the junction left unmatched. CDR3 amino acids: CASSLTGVGYTF. CDR3 sequence (DNA): TGTGCCAGCAGCTTAACAGGGGTTGGCTACACCTTC. Full variable domain (remainder filled in from reference TRBV7-2 and TRBJ1-2): GAGVSQSPSNKVTEKGKDVELRCDPISGHTALYWYRQSLGQGLEFLIYFQGNSAPDKSGLPSDRFSAERTGGSVSTLTIQRTQQEDSAVYLCASSLTGVGYTFGSGTRLTVV.

V and J are TRBV30 and TRBJ2-7, with D hard to call. The CDR3 contains 13 residues. The V gene's germline CDR1 is GTSNPN and CDR2 SVGIG (reference sequence). Between the trimmed V and J ends, which lost 2 bases and 2 bases, there was a span of 10 bases. CDR3 sequence: CAWSPGPPYEQYF. The CDR3 nucleotides read TGTGCCTGGAGTCCCGGGCCTCCCTACGAGCAGTACTTC.

The chain uses TRBV7-9 and TRBJ1-1; TRBD1 is a possible D gene (6 bases). CDR1 and CDR2 (germline): SEHNR, FQNEAQ (reference sequence). The CDR3 sequence is 12 residues long. Trimming took 4 bases from V and 11 from J, leaving 14 bases between them. CDR3 amino acids: CASSSEQGRAFF. The CDR3 DNA is TGTGCCAGCAGCTCCGAGCAGGGGAGGGCTTTCTTT.

The chain uses TRBV5-1 and TRBJ1-2; TRBD1 matches at 7 bases. V was pared by 5 bases and J by 5 bases, with 3 bases of the junction left unmatched. The CDR3 loop spans 12 amino acids. The germline V gene has CDR1 SGHRS and CDR2 YFSETQ. The CDR3, as DNA: TGCGCCAGCAGTGACAGGGCATATGGCTACACCTTC. Its translation: CASSDRAYGYTF.

The rearrangement links TRBV6-5 to TRBJ2-5; the D is unclear. V shed 6 bases and J shed 6 bases, with 17 bases lying between them. This CDR3 has 14 residues. Germline V lookup: CDR1 MNHEY, CDR2 SVGAGI. The CDR3 DNA follows: TGTGCCAGCAGGAGCCCCCAGGATGGGCAGACCCAGTACTTC. Translating gives CASRSPQDGQTQYF.

V is TRBV6-5 and J is TRBJ1-2; TRBD1 might be the D (5 bases). The CDR3 sequence is 15 residues long. Trimming cost V 10 bases and J 5 bases, with 23 bases left between them. The germline V gene has CDR1 MNHEY and CDR2 SVGAGI. The CDR3 nucleotides are TGTGCCACCGACCAAGGTACAGGTGTTACATATGGCTACACCTTC. It translates to CATDQGTGVTYGYTF.

Notes on this clone: One end of the junction does not line up with germline, which may come from a read error. The rearrangement joins TRBV6-5 to TRBJ2-5; unclear D gene. Germline assignment: CDR1 MNHEY and CDR2 SVGAGI. The CDR3 covers 16 residues. This CDR3 reads CASSYSWTPRQEAQYF. The CDR3, as DNA: TGTGCCAGCAGTTACTCTTGGACGCCCAGACAAGAGGCCCAGTACTTC.

This chain connects TRBV27 to TRBJ2-7; D ambiguous. This CDR3 contains 13 residues. Trimming removed 6 bases at V and 4 bases at J, with 13 bases between. Germline loops: CDR1 MNHEY, CDR2 SMNVEV (reference sequence). The CDR3 nucleotides read TGTGCCAGCAGGTCATCAGGTACTTACGAGCAGTACTTC. This gives the protein CASRSSGTYEQYF.

CDR3 region: CASCVFGQGHEQYF. CDR3 nucleotide sequence: TGTGCCAGTTGTGTATTCGGACAGGGGCACGAGCAGTACTTC. The V gene is TRBV6-5, the J gene TRBJ2-7; 9 nucleotides match TRBD1. The CDR3 covers 14 residues. V was pared by 9 bases and J by 5 bases, with 11 bases of the junction left unmatched. CDR1 is MNHEY, CDR2 SVGAGI, per germline.